This T cell receptor (beta chain) was recovered during a study of CD8+ T cells in alopecia areata. Isolation of CD4+ and CD8+ T cells from PBMCs was achieved by sorting. The sample holds one count of this clone. Its matching antigen is unknown. The ends were cut back, 5 bases at V and 2 bases at J, with 7 bases in the middle. Germline V gives CDR1 SNHLY, CDR2 FYNNEI. This CDR3 has 12 residues. cDNA prepared by RNA extraction and subsequent reverse transcription served as the template for sequencing. Repertoires were generated with immunoSEQ multiplex PCR, while TCRdb's copy carries only in-frame clones and drops some. The sample records about 150,000 clones, roughly 50% being singletons. The study, taken as a whole, reports: More clonal than normal scalp was lesional scalp, particularly alopecia totalis/universalis.

The sequenced sample consisted of CD4+ T cells sorted from blood. The chain is built from TRBV2 and TRBJ2-7; no reliable D call. The clonotype originates from a human donor in good health. DNA of the CDR3: TGTGCCAGCAGTTTTATAGCCTACGAGCAGTACTTC. Translating gives CASSFIAYEQYF.